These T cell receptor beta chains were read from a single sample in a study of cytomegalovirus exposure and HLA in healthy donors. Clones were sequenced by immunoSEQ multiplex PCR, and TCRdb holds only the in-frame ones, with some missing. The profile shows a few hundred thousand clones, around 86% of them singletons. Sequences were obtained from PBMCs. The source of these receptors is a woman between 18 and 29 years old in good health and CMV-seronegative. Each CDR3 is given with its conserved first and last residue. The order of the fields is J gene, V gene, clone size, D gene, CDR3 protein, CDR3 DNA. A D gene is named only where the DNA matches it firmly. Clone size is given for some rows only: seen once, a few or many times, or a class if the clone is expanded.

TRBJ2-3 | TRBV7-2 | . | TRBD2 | CASSFPLAGGDTQYF | TGTGCCAGCAGCTTCCCTCTAGCGGGAGGGGATACGCAGTATTTT
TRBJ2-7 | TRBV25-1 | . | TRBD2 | CASSGPLGLARVYEQYF | TGTGCCAGCAGTGGACCCCTGGGACTAGCGAGAGTCTACGAGCAGTACTTC
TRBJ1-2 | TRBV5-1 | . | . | CASTRGGADEGGYTF | TGCGCCAGCACTCGGGGGGGAGCGGATGAGGGAGGCTACACCTTC
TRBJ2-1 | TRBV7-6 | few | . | CASSSMDEQFF | TGTGCCAGCAGCTCTATGGATGAGCAGTTCTTC
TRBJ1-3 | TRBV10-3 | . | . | CANQGAGNTIYF | TGTGCCAACCAGGGCGCTGGAAACACCATATATTTT
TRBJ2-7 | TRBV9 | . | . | CASSVVDLGPVAHEQYF | TGTGCCAGCAGCGTAGTAGATCTGGGGCCCGTTGCCCACGAGCAGTACTTC
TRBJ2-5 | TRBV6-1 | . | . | CASSDIPTGLNPETQYF | TGTGCCAGCAGTGATATTCCAACAGGGCTGAACCCAGAGACCCAGTACTTC
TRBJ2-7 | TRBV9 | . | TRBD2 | CASSVEGSGAGSDEQYF | TGTGCCAGCAGCGTAGAGGGATCGGGAGCGGGGTCTGACGAGCAGTACTTC
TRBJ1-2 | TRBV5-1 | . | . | CASSFDPGEDYGYTF | TGCGCCAGCAGCTTCGATCCTGGCGAGGACTATGGCTACACCTTC
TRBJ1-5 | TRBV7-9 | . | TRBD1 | CASSWGQGANQPQHF | TGTGCCAGCAGCTGGGGACAGGGGGCCAATCAGCCCCAGCATTTT
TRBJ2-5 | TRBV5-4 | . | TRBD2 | CASSRRGVTQYF | TGTGCCAGCAGCAGACGGGGGGTGACCCAGTACTTC
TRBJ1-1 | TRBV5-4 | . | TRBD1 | CASSWDSDTEAFF | TGTGCCAGCAGCTGGGACAGCGACACTGAAGCTTTCTTT
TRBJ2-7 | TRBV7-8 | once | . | CASSSRIGSSYEQYF | TGTGCCAGCAGCAGCCGGATTGGGAGCTCCTACGAGCAGTACTTC
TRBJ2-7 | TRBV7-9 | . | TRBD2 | CASSLLLAGVGEQYF | TGTGCCAGCAGCCTCCTACTAGCGGGAGTGGGCGAGCAGTACTTC
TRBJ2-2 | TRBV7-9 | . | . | CASAYRVDTGELFF | TGTGCCAGCGCCTACAGGGTGGACACCGGGGAGCTGTTTTTT
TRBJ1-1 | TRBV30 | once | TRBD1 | CAWSSATGFTEAFF | TGTGCCTGGAGTTCTGCGACAGGGTTCACTGAAGCTTTCTTT
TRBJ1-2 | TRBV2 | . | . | CASDRDGYGYTF | TGTGCCAGCGACAGAGACGGATATGGCTACACCTTC
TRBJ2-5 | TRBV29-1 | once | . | CSGGSQETQYF | TGCAGCGGCGGGTCCCAAGAGACCCAGTACTTC
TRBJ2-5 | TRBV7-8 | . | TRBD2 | CASSFMAGGPPETQYF | TGTGCCAGCAGCTTTATGGCGGGAGGGCCCCCAGAGACCCAGTACTTC
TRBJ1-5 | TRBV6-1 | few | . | CATGENGSQHF | TGTGCCACCGGGGAAAACGGGTCCCAGCATTTT
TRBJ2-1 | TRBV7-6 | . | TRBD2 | CASSLGRLAILDNEQFF | TGTGCCAGCAGCTTAGGACGACTAGCGATACTAGACAATGAGCAGTTCTTC
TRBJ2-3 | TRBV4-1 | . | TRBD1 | CASSPSGTGPTDTQYF | TGCGCCAGCAGCCCCTCCGGGACAGGGCCTACCGATACGCAGTATTTT
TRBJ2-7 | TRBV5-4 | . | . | CASSQGYEQYF | TGTGCCAGCAGTCAGGGTTACGAGCAGTACTTC
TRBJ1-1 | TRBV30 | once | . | CAIREGLNTEAFF | TGTGCCATAAGAGAGGGATTGAACACTGAAGCTTTCTTT
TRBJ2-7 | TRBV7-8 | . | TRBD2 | CASSFVSGGLSSYEQYF | TGTGCCAGCAGCTTTGTTAGCGGGGGGTTAAGCTCCTACGAGCAGTACTTC
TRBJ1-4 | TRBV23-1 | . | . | CASSQSREVF | TGCGCCAGCAGTCAGTCCCGGGAGGTTTTT
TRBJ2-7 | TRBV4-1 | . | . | CASSQDTGSYEQYF | TGCGCCAGCAGCCAAGATACGGGCTCCTACGAGCAGTACTTC
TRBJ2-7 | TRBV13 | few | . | CASSVGQSDEQYF | TGTGCCAGCAGCGTAGGACAGTCAGACGAGCAGTACTTC
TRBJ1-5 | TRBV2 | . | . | CASSPGLSNQPQHF | TGTGCCAGCAGCCCGGGGTTAAGCAATCAGCCCCAGCATTTT
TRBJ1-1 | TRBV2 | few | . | CASSEIGGEAFF | TGTGCCAGCAGTGAGATCGGCGGTGAAGCTTTCTTT
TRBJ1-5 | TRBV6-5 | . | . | CASRSGYGNQPQHF | TGTGCCAGCAGGTCGGGGTACGGCAATCAGCCCCAGCATTTT
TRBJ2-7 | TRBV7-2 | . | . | CASSLRYEQYF | TGTGCCAGCAGCTTACGGTACGAGCAGTACTTC
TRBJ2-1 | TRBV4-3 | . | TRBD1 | CASSQDLGQGGNEQFF | TGCGCCAGCAGCCAAGATCTTGGACAGGGGGGCAATGAGCAGTTCTTC
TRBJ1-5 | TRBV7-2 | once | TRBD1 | CASSDRDRGSNQPQHF | TGTGCCAGCAGCGACCGGGACAGGGGAAGCAATCAGCCCCAGCATTTT
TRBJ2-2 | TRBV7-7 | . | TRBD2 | CASRAGEGRGELFF | TGTGCCAGCAGAGCGGGGGAGGGTCGAGGGGAGCTGTTTTTT
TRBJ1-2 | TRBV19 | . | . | CASSIVGGDAYGYTF | TGTGCCAGTAGTATAGTTGGAGGGGACGCCTATGGCTACACCTTC
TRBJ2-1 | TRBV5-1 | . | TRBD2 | CASSLPLAGGGSNEQFF | TGCGCCAGCAGCTTGCCCCTAGCGGGAGGGGGTAGCAATGAGCAGTTCTTC
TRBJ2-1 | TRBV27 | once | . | CASSLSPNNNEQFF | TGTGCCAGCAGTTTATCCCCTAATAACAATGAGCAGTTCTTC
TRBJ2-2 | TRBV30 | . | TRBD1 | CAWSVLAGGTGELFF | TGTGCCTGGAGTGTGCTGGCAGGGGGCACCGGGGAGCTGTTTTTT
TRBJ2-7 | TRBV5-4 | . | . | CASNNYWNRGSNHEQYF | TGTGCCAGCAACAATTATTGGAATAGGGGGTCTAATCACGAGCAGTACTTC
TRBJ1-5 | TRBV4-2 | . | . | CASSRGAEDQPQHF | TGTGCCAGCAGCCGCGGGGCTGAGGATCAGCCCCAGCATTTT
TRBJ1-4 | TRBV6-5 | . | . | CASSWRGNGGEKLFF | TGTGCCAGCAGTTGGAGGGGAAACGGAGGGGAAAAACTGTTTTTT
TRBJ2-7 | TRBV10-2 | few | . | CASSDGLSYEQYF | TGCGCCAGCAGTGATGGACTCAGCTACGAGCAGTACTTC
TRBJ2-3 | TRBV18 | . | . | CASSSNRQKTSTDTQYF | TGTGCCAGCTCAAGCAACAGACAGAAAACTAGCACAGATACGCAGTATTTT
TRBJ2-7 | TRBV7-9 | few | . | CASSPGQISYEQYF | TGTGCCAGCAGTCCCGGACAGATTTCCTACGAGCAGTACTTC
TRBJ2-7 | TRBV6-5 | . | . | CASSYGAGRSYEQYF | TGTGCCAGCAGTTACGGCGCGGGCAGATCGTACGAGCAGTACTTC
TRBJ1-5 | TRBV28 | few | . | CASSWHRVSRLGTSEPQHF | TGTGCCAGCAGCTGGCACCGCGTTTCGAGACTGGGGACATCGGAGCCCCAGCATTTT
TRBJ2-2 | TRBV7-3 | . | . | CASSLQGRRHEPGELFF | TGTGCCAGCAGCTTACAGGGGAGACGGCACGAGCCCGGGGAGCTGTTTTTT
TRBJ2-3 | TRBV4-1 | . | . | CASSQVPRPGSIDTQYF | TGCGCCAGCAGCCAAGTTCCGAGACCCGGGAGTATAGATACGCAGTATTTT
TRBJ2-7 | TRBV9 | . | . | CASSQTSSYEQYF | TGTGCCAGCAGCCAGACCTCTAGCTACGAGCAGTACTTC